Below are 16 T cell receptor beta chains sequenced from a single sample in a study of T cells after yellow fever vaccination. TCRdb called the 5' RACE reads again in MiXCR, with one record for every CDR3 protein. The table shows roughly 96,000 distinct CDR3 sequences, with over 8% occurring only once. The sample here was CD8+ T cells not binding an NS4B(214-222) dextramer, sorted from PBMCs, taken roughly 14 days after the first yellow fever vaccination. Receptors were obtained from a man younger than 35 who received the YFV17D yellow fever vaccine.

The CDR3: CAAQSGTSYEQYV. CDR3 nucleotides: TGTGCCGCTCAATCCGGGACTTCCTACGAGCAGTACGTC. This chain connects TRBV12-3 or TRBV12-4 to TRBJ2-7; perhaps TRBD2 as D (6 bases). Trimming took 11 bases from V and 1 from J, leaving 15 bases between them. There are 13 residues in the CDR3.

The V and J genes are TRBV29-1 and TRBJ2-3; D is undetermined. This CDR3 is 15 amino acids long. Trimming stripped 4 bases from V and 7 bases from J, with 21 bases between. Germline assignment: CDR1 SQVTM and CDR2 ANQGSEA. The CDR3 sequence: CSVVPPQSPEHTQYF. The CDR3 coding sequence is TGCAGCGTTGTCCCCCCGCAGTCCCCCGAACATACGCAGTATTTT.

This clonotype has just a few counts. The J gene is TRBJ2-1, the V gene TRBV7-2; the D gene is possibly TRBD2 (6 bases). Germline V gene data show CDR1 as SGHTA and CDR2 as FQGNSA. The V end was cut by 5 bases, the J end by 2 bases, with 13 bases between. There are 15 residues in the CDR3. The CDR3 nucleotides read TGTGCCAGCAGCCCGACGCGGGGACCCTACAATGAGCAGTTCTTC. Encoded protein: CASSPTRGPYNEQFF.

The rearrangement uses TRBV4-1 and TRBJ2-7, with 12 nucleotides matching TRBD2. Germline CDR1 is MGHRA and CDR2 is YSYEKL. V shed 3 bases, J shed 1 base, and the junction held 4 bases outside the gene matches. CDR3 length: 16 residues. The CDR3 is CASSQRLAGGSYEQYV. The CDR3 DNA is TGCGCCAGCAGCCAGAGGCTAGCGGGGGGGTCCTACGAGCAGTACGTC.

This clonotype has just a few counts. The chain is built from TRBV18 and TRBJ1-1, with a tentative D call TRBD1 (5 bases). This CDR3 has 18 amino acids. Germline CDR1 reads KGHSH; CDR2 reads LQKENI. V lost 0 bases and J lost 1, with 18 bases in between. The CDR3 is CASSPPAGTLGRNTEAFF. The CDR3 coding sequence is TGTGCCAGCTCACCACCGGCCGGGACCTTAGGAAGGAACACTGAAGCTTTCTTT.

CDR3 in amino acids: CSAREGVQSPNEQYV. The CDR3 bases are TGCAGTGCTAGAGAAGGAGTGCAGTCACCTAATGAGCAGTACGTC. The V gene is TRBV20-1, the J gene TRBJ2-7; no definite D call. The CDR3 sequence is 15 residues long. V was pared by 0 bases and J by 7 bases, with 19 bases between. Germline V lookup: CDR1 DFQATT, CDR2 SNEGSKA (reference sequence).

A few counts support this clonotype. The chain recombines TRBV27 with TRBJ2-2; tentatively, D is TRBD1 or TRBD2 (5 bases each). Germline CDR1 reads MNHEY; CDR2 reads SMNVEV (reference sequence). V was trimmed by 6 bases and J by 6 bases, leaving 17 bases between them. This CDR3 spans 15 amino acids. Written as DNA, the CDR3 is TGTGCCAGCAGCCCATTGGGGCAGGGACCCGGGGAGCTGTTTTTT. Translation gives CASSPLGQGPGELFF.

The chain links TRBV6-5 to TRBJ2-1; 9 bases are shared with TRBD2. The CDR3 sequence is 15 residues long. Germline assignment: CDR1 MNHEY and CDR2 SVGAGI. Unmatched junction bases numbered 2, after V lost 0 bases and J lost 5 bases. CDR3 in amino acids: CASSYSLAGHNEQFF. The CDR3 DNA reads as TGTGCCAGCAGTTACTCGCTAGCGGGGCACAATGAGCAGTTCTTC.

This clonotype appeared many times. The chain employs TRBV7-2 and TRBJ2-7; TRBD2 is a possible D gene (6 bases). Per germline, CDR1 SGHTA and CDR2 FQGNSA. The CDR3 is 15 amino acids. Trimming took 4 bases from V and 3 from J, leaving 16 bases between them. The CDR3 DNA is TGTGCCAGCAGCTCAGATGGGGGGACGAACTACGAGCAGTACTTC. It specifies CASSSDGGTNYEQYF.

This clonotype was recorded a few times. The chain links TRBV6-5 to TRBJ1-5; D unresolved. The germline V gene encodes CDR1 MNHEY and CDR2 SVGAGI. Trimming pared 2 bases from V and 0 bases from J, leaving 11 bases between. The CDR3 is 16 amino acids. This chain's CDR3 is CASSYRQSYSNQPQHF. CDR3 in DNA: TGTGCCAGCAGTTACAGGCAGTCGTATAGCAATCAGCCCCAGCATTTT.

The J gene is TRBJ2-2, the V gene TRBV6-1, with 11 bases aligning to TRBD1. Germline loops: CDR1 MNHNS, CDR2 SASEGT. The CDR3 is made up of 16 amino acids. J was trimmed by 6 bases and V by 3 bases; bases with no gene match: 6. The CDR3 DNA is TGTGCCAGCAGTGACGGACAGGGGGCGCCCCCCGGGGAGCTGTTTTTT. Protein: CASSDGQGAPPGELFF.

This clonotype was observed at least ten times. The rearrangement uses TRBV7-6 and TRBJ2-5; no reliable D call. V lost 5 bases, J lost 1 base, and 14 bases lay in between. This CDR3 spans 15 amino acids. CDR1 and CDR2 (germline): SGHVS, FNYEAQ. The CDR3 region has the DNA TGTGCCAGCAGCCTTATTTCCCTACCCCAAGAGACCCAGTACTTC. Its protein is CASSLISLPQETQYF.

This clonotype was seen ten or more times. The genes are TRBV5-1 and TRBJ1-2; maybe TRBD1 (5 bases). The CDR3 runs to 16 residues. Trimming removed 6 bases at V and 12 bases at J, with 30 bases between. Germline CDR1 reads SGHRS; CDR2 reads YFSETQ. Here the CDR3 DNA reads TGCGCCAGCAAATCAAAGACCGGGACCGACGCCTCGGGGAACACCTTC. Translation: CASKSKTGTDASGNTF.

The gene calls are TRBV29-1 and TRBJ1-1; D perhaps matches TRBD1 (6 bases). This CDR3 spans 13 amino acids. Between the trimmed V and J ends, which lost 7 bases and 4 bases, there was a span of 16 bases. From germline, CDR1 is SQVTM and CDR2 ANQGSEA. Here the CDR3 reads CSAGGGPGTEAFF. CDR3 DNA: TGCAGCGCTGGGGGGGGGCCGGGCACTGAAGCTTTCTTT.

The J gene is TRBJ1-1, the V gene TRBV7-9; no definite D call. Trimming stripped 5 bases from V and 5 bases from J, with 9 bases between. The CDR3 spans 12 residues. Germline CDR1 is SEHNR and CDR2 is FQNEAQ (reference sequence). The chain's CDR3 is CASSGGRTEAFF. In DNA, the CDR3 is TGTGCCAGCAGCGGCGGGAGGACTGAAGCTTTCTTT.

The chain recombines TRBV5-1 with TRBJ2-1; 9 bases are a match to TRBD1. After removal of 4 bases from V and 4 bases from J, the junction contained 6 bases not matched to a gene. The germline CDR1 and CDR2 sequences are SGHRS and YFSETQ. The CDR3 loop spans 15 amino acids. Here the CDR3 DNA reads TGCGCCAGCAGCCTAACCGGGACAGGGTACAATGAGCAGTTCTTC. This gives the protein CASSLTGTGYNEQFF.